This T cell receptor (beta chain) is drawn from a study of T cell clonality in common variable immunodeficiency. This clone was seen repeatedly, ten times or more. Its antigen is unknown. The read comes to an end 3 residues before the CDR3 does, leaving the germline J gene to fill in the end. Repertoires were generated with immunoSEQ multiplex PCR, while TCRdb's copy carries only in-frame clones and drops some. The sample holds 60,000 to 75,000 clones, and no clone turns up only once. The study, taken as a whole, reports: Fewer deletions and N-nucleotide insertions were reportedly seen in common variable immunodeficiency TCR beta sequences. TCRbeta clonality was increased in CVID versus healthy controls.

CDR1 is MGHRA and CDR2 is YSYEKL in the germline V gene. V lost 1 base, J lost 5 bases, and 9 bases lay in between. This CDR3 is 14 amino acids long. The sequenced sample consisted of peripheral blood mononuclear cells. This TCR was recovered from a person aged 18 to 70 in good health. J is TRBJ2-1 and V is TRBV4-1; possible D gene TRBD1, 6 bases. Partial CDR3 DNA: TGCGCCAGCAGCCAAGTTCAGGGGAACAATGAG. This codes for CASSQVQGNNE. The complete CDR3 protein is CASSQVQGNNEQFF.